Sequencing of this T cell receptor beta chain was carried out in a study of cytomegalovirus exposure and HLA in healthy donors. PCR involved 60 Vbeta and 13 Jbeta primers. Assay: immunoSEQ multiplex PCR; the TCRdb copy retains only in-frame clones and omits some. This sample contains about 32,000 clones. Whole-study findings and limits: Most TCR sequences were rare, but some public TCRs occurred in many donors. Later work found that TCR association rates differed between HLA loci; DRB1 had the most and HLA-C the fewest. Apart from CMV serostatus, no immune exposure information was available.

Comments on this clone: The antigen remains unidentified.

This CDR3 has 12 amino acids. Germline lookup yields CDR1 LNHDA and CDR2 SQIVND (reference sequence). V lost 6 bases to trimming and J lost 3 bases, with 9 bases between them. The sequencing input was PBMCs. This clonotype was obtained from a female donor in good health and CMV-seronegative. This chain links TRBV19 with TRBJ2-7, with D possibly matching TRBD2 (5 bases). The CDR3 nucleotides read TGTGCCAGTAGGGACTTACTCTACGAGCAGTACTTC. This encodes CASRDLLYEQYF.